Shown below are 20 T cell receptor beta chains from a single sample sequenced in a study of T cell responses to AZD1222 COVID-19 vaccine. Assay used: immunoSEQ multiplex PCR; TCRdb lists only in-frame clones, some missing. The repertoire holds some 96,000 clones, 88% seen once, with less than 3% in the top ten. Sample: peripheral blood, taken on day 0 of AZD1222 vaccination. Receptors were obtained from an adult in good health.

The V gene is TRBV9, the J gene TRBJ2-3; D is unresolved. The V end was cut by 1 base, the J end by 1 base, with 10 bases between. This CDR3 has 15 amino acids. CDR1 is SGDLS, CDR2 YYNGEE, per germline. CDR3 coding DNA: TGTGCCAGCAGCGTACTTGGCCCTGGCACAGATACGCAGTATTTT. Translated, it gives CASSVLGPGTDTQYF.

The chain uses TRBV28 and TRBJ2-7; 9 positions match TRBD1. After removal of 5 bases from V and 0 bases from J, the junction contained 17 bases not matched to a gene. Germline CDR1 and CDR2: MDHEN and SYDVKM. This CDR3 is built from 19 residues. The CDR3 DNA follows: TGTGCCAGCAGTGTTCCCCGGGACAGGGATCGGGAAAGCTCCTACGAGCAGTACTTC. It is translated as CASSVPRDRDRESSYEQYF. Together with reference TRBV28 and TRBJ2-7, the CDR3 gives the full variable domain: DVKVTQSSRYLVKRTGEKVFLECVQDMDHENMFWYRQDPGLGLRLIYFSYDVKMKEKGDIPEGYSVSREKKERFSLILESASTNQTSMYLCASSVPRDRDRESSYEQYFGPGTRLTVT.

V gene TRBV5-1 combines with J gene TRBJ1-2; D uncertain. Germline values: CDR1 SGHRS, CDR2 YFSETQ. The CDR3 covers 14 residues. Trimming took off 0 bases at V and 8 bases at J, with 14 bases between the two ends. DNA of the CDR3: TGCGCCAGCAGCTTGGGAGCCAGTACTCGGGGCTACACCTTC. Protein product: CASSLGASTRGYTF.

The chain combines TRBV3-1 (or the pseudogene TRBV3-2) with TRBJ1-6; D is unresolved. The CDR3 covers 13 residues. The germline CDR1 and CDR2 sequences are LGHDT and YNNKEL (reference sequence). V was cut by 1 base and J by 6 bases, with 4 bases left in between. CDR3 protein: CASSQVGNSPLHF. The CDR3 nucleotides are TGTGCCAGCAGCCAAGTCGGTAATTCACCCCTCCACTTT.

This clone was observed a single time. The rearrangement uses TRBV2 and TRBJ1-5, with D possibly matching TRBD1 (5 bases). This CDR3 contains 15 residues. The germline V and J ends were trimmed by 5 bases and 0 bases, with 11 bases remaining between them. The germline CDR1 and CDR2 sequences are SNHLY and FYNNEI. The CDR3 reads CASSSQAYSNQPQHF. The CDR3 nucleotides are TGTGCCAGCAGTTCACAGGCTTATAGCAATCAGCCCCAGCATTTT.

CDR3 sequence: CATSDLTPPGNQPQHF. In DNA, the CDR3 is TGTGCCACCAGTGATTTGACCCCCCCGGGCAATCAGCCCCAGCATTTT. This chain links TRBV24-1 with TRBJ1-5; D gene unclear. Germline CDR1 KGHDR, CDR2 SFDVKD. There are 16 residues in the CDR3. V was pared by 0 bases and J by 2 bases, with 10 bases between.

This sequence joins TRBV4-3 and TRBJ2-6, with D perhaps matching TRBD1 (6 bases). The CDR3 runs to 19 residues. Trimming left V 4 bases short and J 0 bases short, with 19 bases between. CDR1 is LGHNA, CDR2 YSLEER, per germline. CDR3 coding DNA: TGCGCCAGCAGCCTCCTGACAGGCGGCCCCTCCTCTGGGGCCAACGTCCTGACTTTC. It translates to CASSLLTGGPSSGANVLTF.

This chain joins TRBV28 and TRBJ1-1; tentative D call: TRBD1 (5 bases). The V and J ends lost 6 bases and 1 base respectively, with 12 bases between them. CDR3 size: 14 residues. Per germline, CDR1 MDHEN and CDR2 SYDVKM. The CDR3 spells CASSSGRENTEAFF. The CDR3 DNA reads as TGTGCCAGCAGCTCCGGCAGGGAGAACACTGAAGCTTTCTTT. The entire variable domain, with the rest obtained from reference TRBV28 and TRBJ1-1, is as follows: DVKVTQSSRYLVKRTGEKVFLECVQDMDHENMFWYRQDPGLGLRLIYFSYDVKMKEKGDIPEGYSVSREKKERFSLILESASTNQTSMYLCASSSGRENTEAFFGQGTRLTVV.

J is TRBJ1-2 and V is TRBV27, with a tentative D call TRBD1 (5 bases). The germline V gene has CDR1 MNHEY and CDR2 SMNVEV (reference sequence). Trimming removed 5 bases at V and 0 bases at J, with 10 bases between. The CDR3 spans 14 residues. The CDR3 loop is CASSPGLTNYGYTF. DNA of the CDR3: TGTGCCAGCAGTCCGGGACTTACTAACTATGGCTACACCTTC.

The chain links TRBV9 to TRBJ1-6; D gene unclear. V was trimmed by 4 bases and J by 14 bases, leaving 7 bases between them. Germline-derived CDR1 and CDR2 are SGDLS and YYNGEE. The CDR3 totals 10 residues. The CDR3 bases are TGTGCCAGCAGCCCCCGGGCCCTCCACTTT. As protein: CASSPRALHF.

The chain is built from TRBV5-8 and TRBJ2-2, with a possible D match to TRBD2 (5 bases). CDR1 and CDR2 (germline): SGHTS, YDEGEE. The CDR3 sequence is 16 residues long. V dropped 1 base and J dropped 6 bases, with 16 bases sitting between them. This CDR3 reads CASSLRTDITAGELFF. CDR3 coding DNA: TGTGCCAGCAGCTTGAGGACTGATATAACGGCCGGGGAGCTGTTTTTT.

The chain carries TRBV6-4 and TRBJ1-5, with TRBD1 as a possible D gene (5 bases). The CDR3 runs to 16 residues. CDR1 and CDR2 (germline): MRHNA, SNTAGT. CDR3 protein: CATRFVGAYSNQPQHF. The CDR3, as DNA: TGTGCAACCCGATTCGTCGGGGCCTATAGCAATCAGCCCCAGCATTTT.

Here the CDR3 reads CASSLRTGELFF. In DNA form, the CDR3 reads TGTGCCAGCAGTTTAAGGACCGGGGAGCTGTTTTTT. The chain uses TRBV27 and TRBJ2-2, with D hard to call. Deletions cut 2 bases from V and 5 bases from J, with 3 bases between. Germline CDR1 is MNHEY and CDR2 is SMNVEV (reference sequence). CDR3 size: 12 residues.

In the case of this clone: This specimen includes other DNA sequences encoding the same CDR3. The chain links TRBV5-1 to TRBJ1-6; no definite D call. CDR3 length equals 13 residues. V was cut by 0 bases and J by 6 bases, with 4 bases left in between. Germline loops: CDR1 SGHRS, CDR2 YFSETQ. The CDR3 protein is CASSLESNSPLHF. CDR3 in DNA: TGCGCCAGCAGCTTGGAGAGTAATTCACCCCTCCACTTT.

The genes are TRBV9 and TRBJ1-3; 8 nucleotides agree with TRBD1. CDR3 length: 17 amino acids. Germline V gene sequence: CDR1 SGDLS, CDR2 YYNGEE. J was trimmed by 0 bases and V by 2 bases; bases with no gene match: 7. The CDR3 DNA reads TGTGCCAGCAGCGTCCGCTCCGGACAGGGCTCTGGAAACACCATATATTTT. Its protein product is CASSVRSGQGSGNTIYF. Looking up the rest from reference TRBV9 and TRBJ1-3 gives the full variable domain: DSGVTQTPKHLITATGQRVTLRCSPRSGDLSVYWYQQSLDQGLQFLIQYYNGEERAKGNILERFSAQQFPDLHSELNLSSLELGDSALYFCASSVRSGQGSGNTIYFGEGSWLTVV.

This chain links TRBV4-1 with TRBJ1-3, with D possibly matching TRBD1 (5 bases). CDR3 size: 17 residues. Trimming removed 3 bases from V and 0 bases from J, with 15 bases in between. Germline V lookup: CDR1 MGHRA, CDR2 YSYEKL. The CDR3 region has the DNA TGCGCCAGCAGCCAGGGCAGGGCTTTGGCCTCTGGAAACACCATATATTTT. Translated: CASSQGRALASGNTIYF.

With respect to this clone: Germline is not matched at one junction end, which may reflect a read error. The gene calls are TRBV18 and TRBJ2-1; D is ambiguous. From germline, CDR1 is KGHSH and CDR2 LQKENI. This CDR3 is 13 amino acids long. DNA of the CDR3: TGTGCCAGCTCACCACCGGGGTCCAGGCCTAGGGTCTTC. As protein: CASSPPGSRPRVF.

The gene calls are TRBV5-4 and TRBJ2-7, with D perhaps TRBD1 or TRBD2 (6 bases each). This CDR3 is 15 amino acids long. V was shortened by 2 bases and J by 0 bases, with 12 bases between the two germline ends. The germline V gene has CDR1 SGHNT and CDR2 YYREEE (reference sequence). The chain's CDR3 is CASSLSGGGSYEQYF. In nucleotides, the CDR3 is TGTGCCAGCAGCTTATCCGGGGGCGGCTCCTACGAGCAGTACTTC.

The chain has TRBV6-5 and TRBJ1-2; 9 nucleotides agree with TRBD1. The junction had 6 bases not matched to a gene; V was cut back by 6 bases and J by 1 base. The germline V gene encodes CDR1 MNHEY and CDR2 SVGAGI. CDR3 size: 15 residues. CDR3 DNA: TGTGCCAGCAGCTACACGGGACAGGGTAACTATGGCTACACCTTC. Encoded protein: CASSYTGQGNYGYTF.

The chain employs TRBV7-3 and TRBJ2-1, with TRBD1 matching 8 bases. Germline CDR1 reads SGHTA; CDR2 reads FQGTGA. The J segment lost 3 bases and the V segment lost 2 bases, leaving 3 bases of the junction unmatched. The CDR3 sequence is 15 residues long. The CDR3 loop reads CASSLPDRGYNEQFF. CDR3 sequence (DNA): TGTGCCAGCAGCTTACCCGACAGGGGCTACAATGAGCAGTTCTTC.